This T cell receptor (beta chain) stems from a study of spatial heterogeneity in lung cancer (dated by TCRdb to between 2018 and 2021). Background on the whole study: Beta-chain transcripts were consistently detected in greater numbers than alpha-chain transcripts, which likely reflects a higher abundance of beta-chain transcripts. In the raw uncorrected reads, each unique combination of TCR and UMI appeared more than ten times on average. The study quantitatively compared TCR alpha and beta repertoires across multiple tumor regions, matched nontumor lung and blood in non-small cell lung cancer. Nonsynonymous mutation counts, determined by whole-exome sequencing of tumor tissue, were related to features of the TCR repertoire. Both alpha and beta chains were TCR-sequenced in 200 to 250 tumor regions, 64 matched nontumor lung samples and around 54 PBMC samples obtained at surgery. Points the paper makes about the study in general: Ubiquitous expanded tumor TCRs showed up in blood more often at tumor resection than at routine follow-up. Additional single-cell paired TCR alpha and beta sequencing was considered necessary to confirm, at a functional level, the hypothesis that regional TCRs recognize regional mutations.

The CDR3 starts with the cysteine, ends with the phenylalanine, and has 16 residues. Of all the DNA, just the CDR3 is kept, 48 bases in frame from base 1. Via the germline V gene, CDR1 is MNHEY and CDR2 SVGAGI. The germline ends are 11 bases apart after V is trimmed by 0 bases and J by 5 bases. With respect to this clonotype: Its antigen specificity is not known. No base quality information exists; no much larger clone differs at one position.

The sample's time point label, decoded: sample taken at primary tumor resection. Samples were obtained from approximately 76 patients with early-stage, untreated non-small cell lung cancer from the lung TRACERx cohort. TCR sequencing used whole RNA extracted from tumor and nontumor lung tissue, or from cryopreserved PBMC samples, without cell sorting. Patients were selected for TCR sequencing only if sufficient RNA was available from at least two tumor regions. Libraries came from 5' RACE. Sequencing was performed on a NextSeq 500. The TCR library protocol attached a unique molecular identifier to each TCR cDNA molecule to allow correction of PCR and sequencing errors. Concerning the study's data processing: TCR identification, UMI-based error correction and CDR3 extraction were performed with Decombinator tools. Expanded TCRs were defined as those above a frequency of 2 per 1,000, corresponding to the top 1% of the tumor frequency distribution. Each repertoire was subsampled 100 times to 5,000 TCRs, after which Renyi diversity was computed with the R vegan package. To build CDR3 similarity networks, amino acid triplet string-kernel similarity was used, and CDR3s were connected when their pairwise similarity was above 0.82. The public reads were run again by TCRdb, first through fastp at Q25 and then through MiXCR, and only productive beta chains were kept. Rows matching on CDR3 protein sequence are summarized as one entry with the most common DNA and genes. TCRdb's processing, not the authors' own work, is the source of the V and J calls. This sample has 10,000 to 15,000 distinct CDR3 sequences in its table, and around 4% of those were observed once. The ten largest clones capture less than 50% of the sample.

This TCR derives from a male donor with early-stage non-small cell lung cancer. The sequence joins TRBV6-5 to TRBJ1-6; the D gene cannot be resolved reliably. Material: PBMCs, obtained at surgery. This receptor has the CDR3 CASSYSFLADNSPLHF. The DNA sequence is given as TGTGCCAGCAGTTACTCTTTCCTGGCAGATAATTCACCCCTCCACTTT.